Only a few counts were recorded for the clone carrying this T cell receptor (beta chain). What it binds is unknown. This sample stems from a study of response to subunit inactivated influenza vaccine. CDR1 and CDR2 from the germline V gene are LGHNA and YNFKEQ. Trimming took off 4 bases at V and 0 bases at J, with 18 bases between the two ends. This CDR3 contains 17 residues. Study-wide results and caveats: Researchers suggested that each seasonal influenza vaccination recruits few new T cells.

One entry per CDR3 protein results from TCRdb running MiXCR on the RT-PCR reads. In the table there are fewer than 350,000 distinct CDR3 sequences, less than 25% of which are singletons. The sequencing used PBMCs from blood, collected about 19 months after vaccination. The chain uses TRBV4-2 and TRBJ1-1, with a possible D match to TRBD1 (5 bases). The receptor was derived from a man in his fifties or sixties who received an inactivated influenza vaccine. The CDR3 nucleotides read TGTGCCAGCAGCCCAAGCCCTAACAGGTATCTGAACACTGAAGCTTTCTTT. It is translated as CASSPSPNRYLNTEAFF.